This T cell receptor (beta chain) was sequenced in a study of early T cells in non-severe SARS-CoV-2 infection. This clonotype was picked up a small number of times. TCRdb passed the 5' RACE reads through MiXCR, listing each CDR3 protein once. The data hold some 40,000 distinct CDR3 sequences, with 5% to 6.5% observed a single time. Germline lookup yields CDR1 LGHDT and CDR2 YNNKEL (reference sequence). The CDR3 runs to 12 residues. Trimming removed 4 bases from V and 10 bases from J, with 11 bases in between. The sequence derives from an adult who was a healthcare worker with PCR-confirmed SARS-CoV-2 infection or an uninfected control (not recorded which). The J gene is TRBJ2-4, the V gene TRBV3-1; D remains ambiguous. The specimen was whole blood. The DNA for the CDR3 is TGTGCCAGCAGCCTCCCCCGAGGTATTCAGTACTTC. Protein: CASSLPRGIQYF.